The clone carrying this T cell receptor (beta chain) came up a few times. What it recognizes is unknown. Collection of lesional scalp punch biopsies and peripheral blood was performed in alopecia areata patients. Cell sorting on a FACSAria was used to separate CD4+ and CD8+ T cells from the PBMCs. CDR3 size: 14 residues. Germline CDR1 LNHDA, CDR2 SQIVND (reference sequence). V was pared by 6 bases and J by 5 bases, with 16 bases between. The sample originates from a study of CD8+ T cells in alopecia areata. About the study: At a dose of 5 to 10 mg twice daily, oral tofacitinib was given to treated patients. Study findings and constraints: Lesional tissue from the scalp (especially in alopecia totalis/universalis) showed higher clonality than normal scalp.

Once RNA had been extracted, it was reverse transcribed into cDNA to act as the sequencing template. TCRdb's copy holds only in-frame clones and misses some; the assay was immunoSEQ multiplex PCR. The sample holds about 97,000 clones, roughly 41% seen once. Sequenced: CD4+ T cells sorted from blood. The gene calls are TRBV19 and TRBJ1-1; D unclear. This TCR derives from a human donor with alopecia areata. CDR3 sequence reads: CASSGRPRRTEAFF. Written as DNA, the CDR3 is TGTGCCAGTAGCGGACGGCCCCGGAGGACTGAAGCTTTCTTT.